The 5 T cell receptor beta chains reported below all come from one sample, sequenced in a study of blood T cell repertoires in COVID-19. Profiled with immunoSEQ multiplex PCR; TCRdb holds only in-frame clones, not every one. The repertoire holds 85,000 to 95,000 clones, with about nine tenths as singletons. Sample: peripheral blood. Receptors were obtained from a man in his sixties with acute or convalescent COVID-19.

The chain combines TRBV9 with TRBJ2-2; D not certain. This CDR3 region has 11 residues. The V gene lost 4 bases and the J gene lost 6 bases, with 4 bases spanning the gap. Per the germline V gene, CDR1 is SGDLS and CDR2 is YYNGEE. The DNA of the CDR3 is TGTGCCAGCAGCTCTGCCGGGGAGCTGTTTTTT. Protein: CASSSAGELFF.

The chain is built from TRBV11-2 and TRBJ1-1, with a possible D match to TRBD1 (5 bases). The germline V and J ends were trimmed by 3 bases and 4 bases, with 12 bases remaining between them. The CDR3 is 14 residues long. The germline gives CDR1 SGHAT, CDR2 FQNNGV. The CDR3 nucleotides are TGTGCCAGCAGCTTCCTTCAGGGTCTCACTGAAGCTTTCTTT. It codes for CASSFLQGLTEAFF.

The chain has TRBV6-5 and TRBJ2-7; TRBD1 agrees at 7 bases. This CDR3 spans 15 amino acids. Germline V lookup: CDR1 MNHEY, CDR2 SVGAGI. J was trimmed by 1 base and V by 6 bases; bases with no gene match: 9. The CDR3 DNA follows: TGTGCCAGCAGGACCCGGGACAGCACTTCCTACGAGCAGTACTTC. Its protein is CASRTRDSTSYEQYF.

About this clone itself: One end of the junction does not line up with germline, which may come from a read error. The chain has TRBV30 and TRBJ1-2; D perhaps matches TRBD1 (6 bases). From germline, CDR1 is GTSNPN and CDR2 SVGIG (reference sequence). The CDR3 contains 10 residues. The CDR3 DNA follows: TGTGCCTGGAGAATCAGGGGAACCTACTTC. Translating it yields CAWRIRGTYF.

The genes are TRBV6-2 or TRBV6-3 and TRBJ2-7; a weak D match, TRBD2 (5 bases). This CDR3 contains 14 residues. Germline-derived CDR1 and CDR2 are MNHEY and SVGEGT. V was clipped by 2 bases and J by 0 bases, with 8 bases between them. CDR3 coding DNA: TGTGCCAGCAGTTACCAGCGGCACTCCTACGAGCAGTACTTC. Translated, it gives CASSYQRHSYEQYF.